These T cell receptor beta chains were read from a single sample in a study of T-cell reconstitution after alpha-beta-depleted transplantation in children. TCRdb reprocessed the PCR reads with MiXCR, giving one entry per CDR3 protein. The sample yields approximately 800,000 distinct CDR3 sequences, approximately 15% seen once. Sample: PBMCs, mostly from graft donor cells, taken 360 days after TCRalphabeta/CD19-depleted stem cell transplant. These receptor sequences come from a male patient younger than 18 who had a stem cell transplant for acute lymphoblastic leukemia, so the T cells may come from the graft donor. CDR3s include the opening cysteine and the closing phenylalanine or tryptophan. The D gene is left open where the match is weak. A clone size is listed for some rows: how often the clone was seen (once, few, many), or a class if it is expanded.

length,size,J,V,D,DNA,CDR3
14,many,TRBJ1-1,TRBV5-1,NA,TGTGCCAGCAGCTTAGGAGGGGCGAACACTGAAGCTTTCTTT,CASSLGGANTEAFF
11,few,TRBJ2-1,TRBV29-1,NA,TGCAGCGTGGGTTCGGACAATGAGCAGTTCTTC,CSVGSDNEQFF
15,many,TRBJ2-7,TRBV7-2,TRBD2,TGTGCCAGCAGACCCCCCGGGACTAGGGACTACGAGCAGTACTTC,CASRPPGTRDYEQYF
15,NA,TRBJ2-2,TRBV2,TRBD1,TGTGCCAGCAATCGCCAGGGGGCAGACACCGGGGAGCTGTTTTTT,CASNRQGADTGELFF
13,few,TRBJ1-1,TRBV4-1,NA,TGCGCCAGCAGCCAAGCCCCCCTTCGGGTCGCTTTCTTT,CASSQAPLRVAFF
14,NA,TRBJ1-4,TRBV7-9,TRBD1,TGTGCCAGCAGCCCGGACAGGGTAAATGAAAAACTGTTTTTT,CASSPDRVNEKLFF
13,few,TRBJ1-1,TRBV12-3/TRBV12-4,TRBD1,TGTGCCAGCAGCACAGGGGGACGGACTGAAGCTTTCTTT,CASSTGGRTEAFF
17,many,TRBJ2-1,TRBV7-9,TRBD2,TGTGCCAGCAGCCGGAGACTAGCGGGAAGGTTAGACAATGAGCAGTTCTTC,CASSRRLAGRLDNEQFF
14,many,TRBJ1-1,TRBV12-3/TRBV12-4,NA,TGTGCCAGCAGGCCCCTTGGGGCCAACACTGAAGCTTTCTTT,CASRPLGANTEAFF
13,NA,TRBJ2-1,TRBV4-1,NA,TGCGCCAGCAGCCAACTGTGGTTAGATGAGCAGTTCTTC,CASSQLWLDEQFF
14,NA,TRBJ2-7,TRBV5-1,TRBD1,TGCGCCAGCAGCTCGGGACAGGGGAGCAACGAGCAGTACTTC,CASSSGQGSNEQYF
18,NA,TRBJ2-3,TRBV7-6,NA,TGTGCCAGCAGGCCCTTGCACGGGACCAAGTTCCACATGTATACGCAGTATTTT,CASRPLHGTKFHMYTQYF
13,many,TRBJ2-7,TRBV6-6,NA,TGTGCCAGCAGTCCACTAACGGTTTACGAGCAGTACTTC,CASSPLTVYEQYF
17,NA,TRBJ2-1,TRBV12-3/TRBV12-4,TRBD2,TGTGCCAGCAGCCCCTTCGGACTAGGGAGCTCCTACAATGAGCAGTTCTTC,CASSPFGLGSSYNEQFF
15,few,TRBJ1-6,TRBV12-3/TRBV12-4,NA,TGTGCCAGCACCCTCCTCCAGGGACCTAATTCACCCCTCCACTTT,CASTLLQGPNSPLHF
13,NA,TRBJ2-3,TRBV2,NA,TGTGCCAGCAGTGATCAGGGTGTTGATACGCAGTATTTT,CASSDQGVDTQYF
16,few,TRBJ2-1,TRBV20-1,NA,TGCAGTGCTAGATACTCCCTAGCCCCCTTCACAAATGAGCAGTTCTTC,CSARYSLAPFTNEQFF
12,NA,TRBJ1-1,TRBV6-6,NA,TGTGCCAGCAGTATAATGGGTACTGAAGCTTTCTTT,CASSIMGTEAFF
15,NA,TRBJ2-1,TRBV9,NA,TGTGCCAGCAGCCCCCGACTAGATAACTACAATGAGCAGTTCTTC,CASSPRLDNYNEQFF
15,few,TRBJ2-2,TRBV10-3,TRBD2,TGTGCCATCAGTGAGTCGGCCAGCGGGACTGGGGAGCTGTTTTTT,CAISESASGTGELFF
13,many,TRBJ2-1,TRBV10-3,NA,TGTGCCATCAGTGAGAACTCGGACAATGAGCAGTTCTTC,CAISENSDNEQFF
16,few,TRBJ1-5,TRBV20-1,NA,TGCAGTGCCGGGGAGGGTGACCTACGTAGCAATCAGCCCCAGCATTTT,CSAGEGDLRSNQPQHF
10,few,TRBJ2-3,TRBV29-1,NA,TGCAGCCCCTTGGCAGATACGCAGTATTTT,CSPLADTQYF
14,few,TRBJ1-1,TRBV5-1,TRBD1,TGCGCCAGCAGCTTGGGGGCAGGGGGCGGTGAAGCTTTCTTT,CASSLGAGGGEAFF
15,few,TRBJ1-5,TRBV5-6,TRBD1,TGTGCCAGCAGCTGGTGGTGGGACAGTAATCAGCCCCAGCATTTT,CASSWWWDSNQPQHF
14,few,TRBJ1-1,TRBV25-1,NA,TGTGCCAGCAGTGCGCCTCAGGGGCCGCGGGAAGCTTTCTTT,CASSAPQGPREAFF
15,NA,TRBJ2-7,TRBV28,TRBD2,TGTGCCAGCAGTTTTAGCGGGAGCCCCTCCTACGAGCAGTACTTC,CASSFSGSPSYEQYF
14,NA,TRBJ2-3,TRBV5-1,NA,TGCGCCAGCAGCCGCAGCGGTTTCACAGATACGCAGTATTTT,CASSRSGFTDTQYF